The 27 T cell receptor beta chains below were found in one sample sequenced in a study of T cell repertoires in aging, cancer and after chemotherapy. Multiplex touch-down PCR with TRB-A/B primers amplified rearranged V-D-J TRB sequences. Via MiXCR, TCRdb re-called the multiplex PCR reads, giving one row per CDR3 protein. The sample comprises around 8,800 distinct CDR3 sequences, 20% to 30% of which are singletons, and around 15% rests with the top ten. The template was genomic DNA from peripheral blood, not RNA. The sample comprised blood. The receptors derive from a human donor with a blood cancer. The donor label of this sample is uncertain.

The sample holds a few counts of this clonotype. The CDR3 loop reads CASSYSDSGNMNTEAFF. DNA for the CDR3: TGTGCCAGCAGTTACTCCGACTCAGGGAACATGAACACTGAAGCTTTCTTT. The chain recombines TRBV6-2 or TRBV6-3 with TRBJ1-1; weak D call: TRBD1 (5 bases). CDR1 and CDR2 (germline): MNHEY, SVGEGT. There are 17 residues in the CDR3. V was pared by 0 bases and J by 0 bases, with 14 bases between.

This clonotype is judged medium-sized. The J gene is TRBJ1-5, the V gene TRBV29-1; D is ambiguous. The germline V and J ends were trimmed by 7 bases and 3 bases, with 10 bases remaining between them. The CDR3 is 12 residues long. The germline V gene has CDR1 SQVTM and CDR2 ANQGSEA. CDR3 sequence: CSARVTNQPQHF. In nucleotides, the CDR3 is TGCAGCGCTAGGGTTACCAATCAGCCCCAGCATTTT.

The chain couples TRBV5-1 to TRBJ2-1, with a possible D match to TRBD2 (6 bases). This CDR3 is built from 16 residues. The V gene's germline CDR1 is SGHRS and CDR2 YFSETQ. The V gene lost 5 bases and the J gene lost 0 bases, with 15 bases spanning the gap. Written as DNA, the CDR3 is TGCGCCAGCAGGAAGTTGGGGGGAAGCTCCTACAATGAGCAGTTCTTC. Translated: CASRKLGGSSYNEQFF.

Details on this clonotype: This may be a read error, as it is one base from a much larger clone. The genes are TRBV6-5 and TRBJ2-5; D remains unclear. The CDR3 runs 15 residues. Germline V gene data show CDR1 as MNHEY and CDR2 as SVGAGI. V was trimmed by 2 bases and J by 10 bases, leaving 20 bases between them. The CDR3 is CASSYTNSLSTYQYF. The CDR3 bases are TGTGCCAGCAGTTACACTAACAGCCTATCAACGTACCAGTACTTC.

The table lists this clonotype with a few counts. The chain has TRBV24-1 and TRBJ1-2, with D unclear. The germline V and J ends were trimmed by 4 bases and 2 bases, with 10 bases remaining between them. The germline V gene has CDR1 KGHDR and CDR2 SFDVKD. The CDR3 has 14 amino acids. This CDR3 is CATSDSQDNYGYTF. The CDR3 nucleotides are TGTGCCACCAGTGACTCCCAGGACAACTATGGCTACACCTTC.

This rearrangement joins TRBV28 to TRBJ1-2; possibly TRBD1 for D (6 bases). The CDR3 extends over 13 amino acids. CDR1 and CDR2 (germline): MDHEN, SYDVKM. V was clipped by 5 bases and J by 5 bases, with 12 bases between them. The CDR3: CASSEQRGYGYTF. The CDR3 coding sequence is TGTGCCAGCAGTGAGCAGAGGGGGTATGGCTACACCTTC.

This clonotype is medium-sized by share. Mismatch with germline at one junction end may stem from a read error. The CDR3 loop is CAISESDRDRFLF. In DNA form, the CDR3 reads TGTGCCATCAGTGAGTCGGACCGGGACAGGTTCCTCTTC. The chain recombines TRBV10-3 with TRBJ2-7; 8 nucleotides agree with TRBD1. The CDR3 runs to 13 residues. Germline CDR1 reads ENHRY; CDR2 reads SYGVKD.

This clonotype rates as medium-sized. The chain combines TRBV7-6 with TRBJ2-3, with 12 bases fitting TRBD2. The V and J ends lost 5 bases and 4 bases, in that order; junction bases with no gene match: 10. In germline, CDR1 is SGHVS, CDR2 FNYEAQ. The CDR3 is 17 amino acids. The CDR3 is CASSTRLAGVDPDTQYF. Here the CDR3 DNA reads TGTGCCAGCAGCACCCGACTAGCGGGAGTGGATCCAGATACGCAGTATTTT.

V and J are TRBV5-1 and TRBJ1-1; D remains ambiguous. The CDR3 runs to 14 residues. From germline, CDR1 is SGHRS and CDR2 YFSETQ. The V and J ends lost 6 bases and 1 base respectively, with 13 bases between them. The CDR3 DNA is TGCGCCAGCACCGGAGGGTCGAAGAACACTGAAGCTTTCTTT. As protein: CASTGGSKNTEAFF.

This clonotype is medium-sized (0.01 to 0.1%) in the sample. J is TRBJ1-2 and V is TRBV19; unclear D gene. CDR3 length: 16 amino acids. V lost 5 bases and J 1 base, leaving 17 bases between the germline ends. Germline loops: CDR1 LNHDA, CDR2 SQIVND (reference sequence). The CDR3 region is CASSQTQAASNYGYTF. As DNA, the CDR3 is TGTGCCAGTAGTCAAACGCAGGCAGCGAGTAACTATGGCTACACCTTC.

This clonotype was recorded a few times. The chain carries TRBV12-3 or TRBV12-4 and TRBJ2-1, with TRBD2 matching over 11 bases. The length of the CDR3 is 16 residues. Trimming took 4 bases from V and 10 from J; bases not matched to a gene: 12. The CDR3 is CASSSVAGGGVREQFF. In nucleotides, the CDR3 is TGTGCCAGCAGTTCAGTAGCGGGAGGGGGGGTTAGGGAGCAGTTCTTC.

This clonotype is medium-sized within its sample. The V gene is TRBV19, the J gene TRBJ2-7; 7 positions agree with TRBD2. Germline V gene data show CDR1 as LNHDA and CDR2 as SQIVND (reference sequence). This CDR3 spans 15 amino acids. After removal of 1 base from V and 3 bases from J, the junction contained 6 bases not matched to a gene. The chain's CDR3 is CASSIVGGGDYEQYF. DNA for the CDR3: TGTGCCAGTAGTATAGTTGGGGGGGGAGACTACGAGCAGTACTTC.

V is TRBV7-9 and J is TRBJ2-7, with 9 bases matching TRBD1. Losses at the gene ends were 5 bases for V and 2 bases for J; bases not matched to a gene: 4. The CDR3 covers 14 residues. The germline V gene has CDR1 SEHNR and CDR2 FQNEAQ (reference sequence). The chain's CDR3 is CASSVGQGTYEQYF. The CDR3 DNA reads TGTGCCAGCAGCGTGGGACAGGGAACCTACGAGCAGTACTTC.

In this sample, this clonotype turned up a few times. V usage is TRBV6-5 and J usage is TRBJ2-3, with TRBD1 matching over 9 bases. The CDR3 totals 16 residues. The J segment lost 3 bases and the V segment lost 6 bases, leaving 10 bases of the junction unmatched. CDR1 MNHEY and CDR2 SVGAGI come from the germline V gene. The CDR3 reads CASSPSETGGTDTQYF. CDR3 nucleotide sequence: TGTGCCAGCAGCCCGAGTGAGACAGGGGGAACAGATACGCAGTATTTT.

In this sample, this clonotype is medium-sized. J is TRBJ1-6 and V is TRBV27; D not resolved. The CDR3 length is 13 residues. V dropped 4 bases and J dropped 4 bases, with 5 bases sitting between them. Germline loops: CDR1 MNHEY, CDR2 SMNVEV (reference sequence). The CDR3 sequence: CASSSLYNSPLHF. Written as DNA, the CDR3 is TGTGCCAGCAGTTCCCTTTATAATTCACCCCTCCACTTT.

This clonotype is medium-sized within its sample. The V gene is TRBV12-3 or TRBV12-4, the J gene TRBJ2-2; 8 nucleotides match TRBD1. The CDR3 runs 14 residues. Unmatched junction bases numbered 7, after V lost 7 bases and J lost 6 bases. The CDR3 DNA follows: TGTGCCAGCATCGACAGGGGTTACGCCGGGGAGCTGTTTTTT. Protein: CASIDRGYAGELFF.

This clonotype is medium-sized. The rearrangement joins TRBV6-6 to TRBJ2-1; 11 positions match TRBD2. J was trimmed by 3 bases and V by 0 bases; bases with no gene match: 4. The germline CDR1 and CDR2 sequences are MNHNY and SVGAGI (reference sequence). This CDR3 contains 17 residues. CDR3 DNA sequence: TGTGCCAGCAGTTACTCGGCTAGCGGGGGGTTCTACAATGAGCAGTTCTTC. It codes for CASSYSASGGFYNEQFF.

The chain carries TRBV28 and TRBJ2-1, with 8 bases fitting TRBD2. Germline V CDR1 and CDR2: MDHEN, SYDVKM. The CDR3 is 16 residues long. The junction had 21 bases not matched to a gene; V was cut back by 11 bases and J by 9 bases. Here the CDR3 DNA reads TGTGCCGCATGCGCCCGAGGGCCAGCGGGAGTACTTGAGCAGTTCTTC. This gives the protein CAACARGPAGVLEQFF.

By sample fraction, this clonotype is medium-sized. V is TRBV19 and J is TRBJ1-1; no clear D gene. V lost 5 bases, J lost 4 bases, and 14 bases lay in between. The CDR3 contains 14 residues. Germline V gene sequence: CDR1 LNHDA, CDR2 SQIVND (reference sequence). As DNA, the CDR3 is TGTGCCAGTAGTCCGGCGGTAGGCGGCACTGAAGCTTTCTTT. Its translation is CASSPAVGGTEAFF.

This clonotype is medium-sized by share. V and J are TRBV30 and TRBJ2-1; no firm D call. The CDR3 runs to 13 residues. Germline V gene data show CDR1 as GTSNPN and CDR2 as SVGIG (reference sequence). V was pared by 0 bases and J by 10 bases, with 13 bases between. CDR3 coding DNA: TGTGCCTGGAGTGTAGTAAGGGATGGAGAGCAGTTCTTC. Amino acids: CAWSVVRDGEQFF.

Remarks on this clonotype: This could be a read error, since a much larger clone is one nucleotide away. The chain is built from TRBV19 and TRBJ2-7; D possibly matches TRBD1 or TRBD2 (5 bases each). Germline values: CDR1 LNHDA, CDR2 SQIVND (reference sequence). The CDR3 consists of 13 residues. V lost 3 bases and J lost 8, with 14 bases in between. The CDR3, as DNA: TGTGCCAGTAGTATCGCCTTACCGGGACAGCAGTACTTC. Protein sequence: CASSIALPGQQYF.

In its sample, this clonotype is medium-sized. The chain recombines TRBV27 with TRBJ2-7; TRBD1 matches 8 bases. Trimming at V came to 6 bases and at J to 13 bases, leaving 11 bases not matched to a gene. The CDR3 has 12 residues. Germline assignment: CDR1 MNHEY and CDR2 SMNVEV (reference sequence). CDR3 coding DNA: TGTGCCAGCAGACGCCCGACAGGGGATCAATACTTC. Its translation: CASRRPTGDQYF.

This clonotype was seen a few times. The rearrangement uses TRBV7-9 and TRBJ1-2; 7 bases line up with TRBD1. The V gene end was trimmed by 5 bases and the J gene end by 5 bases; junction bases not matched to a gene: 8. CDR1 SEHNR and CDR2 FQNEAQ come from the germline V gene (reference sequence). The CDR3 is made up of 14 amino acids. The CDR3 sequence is CASSVTGEDYGYTF. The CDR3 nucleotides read TGTGCCAGCAGCGTCACAGGGGAGGATTATGGCTACACCTTC.

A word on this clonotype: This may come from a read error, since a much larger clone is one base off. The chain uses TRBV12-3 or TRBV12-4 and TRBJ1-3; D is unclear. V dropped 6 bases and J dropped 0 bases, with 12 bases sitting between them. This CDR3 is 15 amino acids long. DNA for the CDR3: TGTGCCAGCAGGCCGGCGAGTATCTCTGGAAACACCATATATTTT. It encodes CASRPASISGNTIYF.

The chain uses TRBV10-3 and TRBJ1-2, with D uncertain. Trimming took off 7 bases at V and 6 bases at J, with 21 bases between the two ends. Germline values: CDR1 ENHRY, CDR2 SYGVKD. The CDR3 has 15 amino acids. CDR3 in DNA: TGTGCCATCAATTTGGCTGGGAGCAGTCATGATGGCTACACCTTC. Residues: CAINLAGSSHDGYTF.

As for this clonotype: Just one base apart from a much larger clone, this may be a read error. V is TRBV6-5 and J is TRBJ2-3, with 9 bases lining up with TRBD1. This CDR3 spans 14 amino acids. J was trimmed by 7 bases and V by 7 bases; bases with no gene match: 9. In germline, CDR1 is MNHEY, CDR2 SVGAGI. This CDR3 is CASKLDRGTNTQYF. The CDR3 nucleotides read TGTGCCAGCAAACTGGACAGGGGAACAAATACGCAGTATTTT.

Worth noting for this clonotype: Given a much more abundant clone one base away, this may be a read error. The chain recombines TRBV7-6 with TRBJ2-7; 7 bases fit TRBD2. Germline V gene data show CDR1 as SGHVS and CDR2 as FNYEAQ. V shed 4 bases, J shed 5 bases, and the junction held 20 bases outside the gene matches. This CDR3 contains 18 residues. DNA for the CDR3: TGTGCCAGCAGCTCTAGAAGGGCTACTAGCGTGAGGTTCGACGAGCAGTACTTC. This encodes CASSSRRATSVRFDEQYF.